This TCR beta chain was retrieved from a study of long-term antiretroviral therapy in people with HIV. Study-wide points: Dominance of pre-ART expanded clones persisted, fluctuating and often declining after ART. The study collected blood between about 2003 and 2018, possibly under older ART regimens.

Regarding this clone: Its antigen is unidentified.

Deletions cut 1 base from V and 6 bases from J, with 11 bases between. Germline V gives CDR1 MNHEY, CDR2 SVGAGI. The CDR3 consists of 14 residues. Samples were assayed with immunoSEQ v3.0 at survey level. The method was immunoSEQ multiplex PCR; TCRdb's version includes in-frame clones alone and lacks a portion of them. In the table there are approximately 6,700 clones, around 70% of which are singletons. Specimen: unsorted PBMCs, collected 0.1 years before starting antiretroviral therapy. The sequence derives from a man aged 18-30 years with HIV. The chain couples TRBV6-5 to TRBJ2-3; D remains ambiguous. CDR3 amino acids: CASSYYRASDTQYF. In DNA form, the CDR3 reads TGTGCCAGCAGTTACTATCGGGCTTCGGATACGCAGTATTTT.